Listed below are T cell receptor beta chains from one sample, sequenced in a study of STAT5B mutations in CD4+ large granular lymphocyte leukemia. The table came from immunoSEQ multiplex PCR; TCRdb's copy has only in-frame clones and leaves some out. The repertoire has about 21,000 clones, around 75% of them found once; the top ten carry less than 5%. The sequenced sample consisted of CD4+ T cells from blood buffy coats. These receptors were taken from a human donor in good health. Each CDR3 is given with its conserved first and last residue. The D gene is left open where the match is weak. A row's size may be missing; if present it is once, few, many or a size class.

d_call: TRBD1
clone_size: -
v_call: TRBV6-6
j_call: TRBJ2-1
cdr3_nt: TGTGCCAGCAGGGGGACAGGGGGCTCCTACAATGAGCAGTTCTTC
cdr3_aa: CASRGTGGSYNEQFF

d_call: TRBD1
clone_size: few
v_call: TRBV27
j_call: TRBJ2-6
cdr3_nt: TGTGCCACACGAAGTGGACAGGGTACACCTGGGGCCAACGTCCTGACTTTC
cdr3_aa: CATRSGQGTPGANVLTF

d_call: TRBD1
clone_size: few
v_call: TRBV6-1
j_call: TRBJ2-5
cdr3_nt: TGTGCCAGCGTGGACAGGGCAGAGACCCAGTACTTC
cdr3_aa: CASVDRAETQYF

d_call: -
clone_size: -
v_call: TRBV27
j_call: TRBJ2-6
cdr3_nt: TGTGCCAGCAGTTTAGGAGCTGGGGCCAACGTCCTGACTTTC
cdr3_aa: CASSLGAGANVLTF

d_call: -
clone_size: -
v_call: TRBV11-3
j_call: TRBJ2-7
cdr3_nt: TGTGCCAGCAGCTTCAGGGACGAGCAGTACTTC
cdr3_aa: CASSFRDEQYF

d_call: -
clone_size: -
v_call: TRBV5-4
j_call: TRBJ2-7
cdr3_nt: TGTGCCAGCAGCTTGGCCGGGGATTCCTACGAGCAGTACTTC
cdr3_aa: CASSLAGDSYEQYF

d_call: TRBD2
clone_size: -
v_call: TRBV11-3
j_call: TRBJ2-7
cdr3_nt: TGTGCCAGCAGCTTAGGAGGGACTAGCGGGAGGATCAACGAGCAGTACTTC
cdr3_aa: CASSLGGTSGRINEQYF

d_call: -
clone_size: -
v_call: TRBV10-1
j_call: TRBJ2-2
cdr3_nt: TGCGCCAGCAGCACCGGGACGTTGGCCCCGAACACCGGGGAGCTGTTTTTT
cdr3_aa: CASSTGTLAPNTGELFF

d_call: TRBD2
clone_size: -
v_call: TRBV7-2
j_call: TRBJ2-1
cdr3_nt: TGTGCCAGCAGGGAGAGAGGCTCTAGCGGTTCCTACAATGAGCAGTTCTTC
cdr3_aa: CASRERGSSGSYNEQFF

d_call: -
clone_size: -
v_call: TRBV6-5
j_call: TRBJ2-7
cdr3_nt: TGTGCCAGCAGTTACTCCGACCGGGGATACGAGCAGTACTTC
cdr3_aa: CASSYSDRGYEQYF

d_call: -
clone_size: -
v_call: TRBV25-1
j_call: TRBJ2-7
cdr3_nt: TGTGCCAGCAGGGCCGGCGAAGGGTGGGACGAGCAGTACTTC
cdr3_aa: CASRAGEGWDEQYF

d_call: -
clone_size: few
v_call: TRBV27
j_call: TRBJ1-5
cdr3_nt: TGTGCCAGCAGTTTGAACAGGGAGGTAAGTCAGCCCCAGCATTTT
cdr3_aa: CASSLNREVSQPQHF

d_call: -
clone_size: once
v_call: TRBV7-2
j_call: TRBJ1-1
cdr3_nt: TGTGCCAGCAGCTTAAATCTCTGGGGCACTGAAGCTTTCTTT
cdr3_aa: CASSLNLWGTEAFF

d_call: -
clone_size: -
v_call: TRBV11-3
j_call: TRBJ2-7
cdr3_nt: TGTGCCAGCAGCCTGCTAGCGAGCTCCTACGAGCAGTACTTC
cdr3_aa: CASSLLASSYEQYF

d_call: -
clone_size: few
v_call: TRBV18
j_call: TRBJ2-2
cdr3_nt: TGTGCCAGCTCACTGCGAACCTCCAACACCGGGGAGCTGTTTTTT
cdr3_aa: CASSLRTSNTGELFF

d_call: TRBD1
clone_size: -
v_call: TRBV6-1
j_call: TRBJ2-1
cdr3_nt: TGTGCCAGCAGTGAAGGGAAGGGGGCCCTTAGGAATGAGCAGTTCTTC
cdr3_aa: CASSEGKGALRNEQFF

d_call: TRBD2
clone_size: once
v_call: TRBV19
j_call: TRBJ2-7
cdr3_nt: TGTGCCAGTAAACAAGCGGGAGAGTACTACGAGCAGTACTTC
cdr3_aa: CASKQAGEYYEQYF